The 5 T cell receptor beta chains below come from one sample, sequenced in a study of regulatory T cells in long-lasting Graves disease. Libraries of TCR beta came from iRepertoire HTBI primers plus Arm-PCR of CDR3 regions. TCRdb processed the multiplex PCR reads anew with MiXCR; each CDR3 protein has one entry. Altogether roughly 500,000 distinct CDR3 sequences are present, 12% to 15% being singletons, with the ten largest covering around a sixth. Time point noted: newly diagnosed GD, antithyroid drugs for less than 3 months. Construction of the TCR library relied on RNA isolated from PBMCs. The data also belong to a second study, concerning T cells in Graves' hyperthyroidism and ophthalmopathy.

Sample: peripheral blood mononuclear cells (PBMCs), taken at new diagnosis, from a patient treated with antithyroid drugs. These receptor sequences come from a woman aged 45-60 years with Graves disease.

V usage is TRBV12-3 or TRBV12-4 and J usage is TRBJ2-1, with D tentatively TRBD2 (5 bases). This CDR3 spans 11 amino acids. V lost 6 bases and J 9 bases, leaving 9 bases between the germline ends. The CDR3 here is CASSLAFEQFF. The CDR3 bases are TGTGCCAGCAGCCTAGCTTTTGAGCAGTTCTTC.

This chain links TRBV27 with TRBJ2-2; maybe TRBD2 (5 bases). Trimming removed 0 bases from V and 4 bases from J, with 9 bases in between. The CDR3 has 15 residues. Germline V gene lookup returns CDR1 MNHEY and CDR2 SMNVEV (reference sequence). The CDR3 bases are TGTGCCAGCAGTTTATCAGCGGAACTCACCGGGGAGCTGTTTTTT. Translation: CASSLSAELTGELFF.

In DNA, the CDR3 is TGTGCCAGCAGCCAAGGCGCCAGGGGGAGTCAGCCCCAGCATTTT. Protein sequence: CASSQGARGSQPQHF. This rearrangement joins TRBV3-1 to TRBJ1-5, with TRBD1 matching over 7 bases. Germline values: CDR1 LGHDT, CDR2 YNNKEL (reference sequence). The length of the CDR3 is 15 residues. J was trimmed by 6 bases and V by 1 base; bases with no gene match: 6.

This clonotype was counted at least ten times. The chain recombines TRBV28 with TRBJ2-7; D is undetermined. The CDR3 runs 15 residues. Germline V gene data show CDR1 as MDHEN and CDR2 as SYDVKM. Trimming shortened V by 5 bases and J by 0 bases, and 14 bases separated the two germline ends. CDR3 loop: CASSPQDPSSYEQYF. The CDR3 DNA reads as TGTGCCAGCAGTCCACAAGATCCCAGCTCCTACGAGCAGTACTTC.

This clonotype came up many times. The chain links TRBV2 to TRBJ2-1; 8 bases map to TRBD2. The CDR3 loop spans 13 amino acids. After removal of 7 bases from V and 10 bases from J, the junction contained 9 bases not matched to a gene. CDR1 SNHLY and CDR2 FYNNEI come from the germline V gene. The CDR3 spells CASMPAGAVEQFF. CDR3 bases: TGTGCCAGCATGCCAGCGGGAGCGGTCGAGCAGTTCTTC.